This TCR beta chain was obtained from a study of blood T cell repertoires in COVID-19. Repertoires were generated with immunoSEQ multiplex PCR, while TCRdb's copy carries only in-frame clones and drops some. Altogether approximately 250,000 clones are present, about 88% being singletons, with the ten largest covering around 0.97%. The CDR3 is made up of 14 amino acids. In germline, CDR1 is LNHNV, CDR2 YYDKDF (reference sequence). Trimming cost V 5 bases and J 2 bases; bases outside gene matches: 6. This TCR derives from a man aged 35-49 years with acute or convalescent COVID-19. This chain joins TRBV15 and TRBJ2-7, with 7 bases that match TRBD1. The sample was peripheral blood. The CDR3 spells CATSLRQGTYEQYF. The CDR3 nucleotides are TGTGCCACCAGCTTACGACAGGGAACCTACGAGCAGTACTTC.